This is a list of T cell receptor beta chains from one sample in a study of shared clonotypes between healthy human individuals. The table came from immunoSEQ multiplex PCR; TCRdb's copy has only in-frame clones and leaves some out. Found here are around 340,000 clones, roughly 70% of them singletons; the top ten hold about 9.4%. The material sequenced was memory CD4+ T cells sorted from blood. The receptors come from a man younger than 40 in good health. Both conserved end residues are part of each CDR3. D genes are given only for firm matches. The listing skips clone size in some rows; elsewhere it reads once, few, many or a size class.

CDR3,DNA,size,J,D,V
CASSPEGQGWAKNIQYF,TGTGCCAGCAGCCCGGAGGGACAGGGTTGGGCCAAAAACATTCAGTACTTC,.,TRBJ2-4,TRBD1,TRBV7-2
CASTPYEDFQPQHF,TGTGCCAGCACCCCCTACGAGGACTTCCAGCCCCAGCATTTT,.,TRBJ1-5,.,TRBV6-6
CAASFHYGYTF,TGTGCCGCCAGTTTCCACTATGGCTACACCTTC,.,TRBJ1-2,.,TRBV28
CASSSRGDTHYEQYF,TGTGCCAGCAGTTCCCGGGGGGACACCCACTACGAGCAGTACTTC,.,TRBJ2-7,.,TRBV28
CASTPGQNNEQFF,TGCGCCAGCACACCGGGGCAAAACAATGAGCAGTTCTTC,.,TRBJ2-1,.,TRBV5-1
CSVESGFGGTSGTSSYNEQFF,TGCAGCGTTGAGAGTGGGTTTGGGGGGACTAGCGGGACCAGCTCCTACAATGAGCAGTTCTTC,.,TRBJ2-1,TRBD2,TRBV29-1
CASRGTAGTLTGELFF,TGTGCCAGTAGGGGGACAGCAGGGACATTGACCGGGGAGCTGTTTTTT,once,TRBJ2-2,TRBD1,TRBV19
CASSPSASGQETQYF,TGTGCCAGCAGCCCCTCGGCTAGCGGACAAGAGACCCAGTACTTC,many,TRBJ2-5,TRBD2,TRBV7-8
CASNIQGVSYEQYF,TGTGCCAGCAATATACAGGGGGTTTCCTACGAGCAGTACTTC,few,TRBJ2-7,TRBD1,TRBV6-6
CASPETPGPNNEQFF,TGCGCCAGCCCCGAAACTCCCGGACCAAACAATGAGCAGTTCTTC,.,TRBJ2-1,.,TRBV4-1
CASSPRLAGEFNEQFF,TGTGCCAGCTCACCCCGACTAGCGGGAGAATTCAATGAGCAGTTCTTC,.,TRBJ2-1,TRBD2,TRBV18
CASRDRTYEQYF,TGTGCCAGCAGGGACAGAACCTACGAGCAGTACTTC,.,TRBJ2-7,TRBD1,TRBV19
CSVTIRPSGETQYF,TGCAGCGTCACAATCAGGCCCTCGGGAGAGACCCAGTACTTC,.,TRBJ2-5,.,TRBV29-1
CASTDGKTQYF,TGTGCCAGCACCGACGGGAAGACCCAGTACTTC,once,TRBJ2-5,.,TRBV2
CASSLTLDAYAGETQYF,TGTGCCAGCAGCTTGACCTTGGACGCCTACGCTGGAGAGACCCAGTACTTC,.,TRBJ2-5,.,TRBV5-6
CASSNLRSKYEQYF,TGTGCCAGCAGCAACTTGAGGTCTAAGTACGAGCAGTACTTC,.,TRBJ2-7,.,TRBV7-9
CASSSGVGREAFF,TGTGCCAGCAGCAGTGGGGTAGGGAGGGAAGCTTTCTTT,few,TRBJ1-1,.,TRBV9
CASTPTPRLYNEQFF,TGCGCCAGCACCCCGACACCACGATTGTACAATGAGCAGTTCTTC,.,TRBJ2-1,.,TRBV5-1
CAISESTQRNGYTF,TGTGCCATCAGTGAGTCGACGCAGAGGAATGGCTACACCTTC,.,TRBJ1-2,.,TRBV10-3
CASSLGRGGRYPDTQYF,TGCGCCAGCAGCTTGGGTCGTGGCGGGAGGTACCCAGATACGCAGTATTTT,.,TRBJ2-3,TRBD2,TRBV5-1
CASSDTGGDRQPQHF,TGTGCCAGTAGTGACACAGGGGGAGACCGCCAGCCCCAGCATTTT,.,TRBJ1-5,TRBD1,TRBV19
CASSLQGRTEAFF,TGTGCCAGCAGCTTACAGGGACGGACTGAAGCTTTCTTT,.,TRBJ1-1,.,TRBV7-8
CAWSNLAGGANVLTF,TGTGCCTGGAGCAACTTGGCGGGAGGGGCCAACGTCCTGACTTTC,.,TRBJ2-6,.,TRBV30
CASSLEGLAGGGETQYF,TGCGCCAGCAGCTTGGAGGGACTAGCGGGAGGGGGAGAGACCCAGTACTTC,.,TRBJ2-5,TRBD2,TRBV5-1
CSVAQDRSYEQYF,TGCAGCGTTGCACAGGATAGGTCCTACGAGCAGTACTTC,.,TRBJ2-7,.,TRBV29-1
CASSLWGVDGNEKLFF,TGTGCCAGCAGCTTATGGGGAGTGGATGGGAATGAAAAACTGTTTTTT,once,TRBJ1-4,.,TRBV7-9